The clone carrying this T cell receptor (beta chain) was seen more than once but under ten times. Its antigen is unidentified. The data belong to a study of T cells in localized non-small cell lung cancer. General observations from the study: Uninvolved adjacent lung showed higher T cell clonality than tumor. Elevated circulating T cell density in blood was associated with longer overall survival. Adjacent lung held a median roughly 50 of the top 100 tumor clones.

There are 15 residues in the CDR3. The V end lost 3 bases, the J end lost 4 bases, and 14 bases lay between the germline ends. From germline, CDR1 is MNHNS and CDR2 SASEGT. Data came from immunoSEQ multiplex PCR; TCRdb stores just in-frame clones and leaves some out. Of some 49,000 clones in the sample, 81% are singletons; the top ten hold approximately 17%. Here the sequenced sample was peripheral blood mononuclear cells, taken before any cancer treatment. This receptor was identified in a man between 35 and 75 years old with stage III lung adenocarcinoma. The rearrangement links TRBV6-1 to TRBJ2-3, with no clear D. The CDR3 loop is CASSDKRTSSDTQYF. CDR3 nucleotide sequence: TGTGCCAGCAGTGACAAACGAACGTCTTCAGATACGCAGTATTTT.